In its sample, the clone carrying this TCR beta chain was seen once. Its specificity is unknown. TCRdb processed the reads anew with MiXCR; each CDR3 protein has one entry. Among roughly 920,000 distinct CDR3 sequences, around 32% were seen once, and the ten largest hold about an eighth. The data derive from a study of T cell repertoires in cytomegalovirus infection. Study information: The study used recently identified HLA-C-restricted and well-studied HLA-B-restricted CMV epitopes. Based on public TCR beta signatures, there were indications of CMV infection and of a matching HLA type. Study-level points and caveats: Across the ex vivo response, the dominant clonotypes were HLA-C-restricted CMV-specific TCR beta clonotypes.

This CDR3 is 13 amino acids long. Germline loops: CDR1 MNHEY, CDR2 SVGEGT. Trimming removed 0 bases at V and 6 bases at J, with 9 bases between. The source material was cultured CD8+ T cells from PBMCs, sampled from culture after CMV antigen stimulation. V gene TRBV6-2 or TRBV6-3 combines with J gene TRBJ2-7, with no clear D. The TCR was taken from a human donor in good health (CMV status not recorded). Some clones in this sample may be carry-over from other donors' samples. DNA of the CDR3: TGTGCCAGCAGTTACTCGCAGGTCAGCGAGCAGTACGTC. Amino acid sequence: CASSYSQVSEQYV.